This section outlines one T cell receptor beta chain sequence together with its context. This receptor's antigen is unknown. This entry comes from a study of monozygotic twins with inflammatory bowel disease (dated by TCRdb to about 2019). Regarding the research as a whole: A total of some 30 monozygotic twin pairs were included in the full study, comprising nine German pairs (four IBD-concordant, five IBD-discordant) and 19 IBD-discordant Danish pairs. Within discordant pairs, disease-associated traits were sought mainly by comparing IBD patients with their genetically identical healthy co-twins. Each individual had, on average, about 151 000 unique TCRalpha sequences and 181 000 unique TCRbeta sequences available for analysis.

Broader findings and caveats from the paper: The analysis was unable to tell apart different T cell subtypes. Fewer clonotypes were shared with other individuals by IBD patients than by healthy twins, most markedly in patients showing signs of disease activity. Repertoire similarity did not differ between concordant and discordant twins, possibly due to limited statistical power. The results gave no support for a single strong signal or clonotype linked to IBD. IBD patients had lower TCRbeta repertoire diversity, measured by the inverse Simpson index, than their healthy co-twins. Background noise and inter-individual variability may have been introduced into the repertoires by the differing immunosuppressive treatments among patients.

From each donor, a roughly 2.6 ml peripheral blood sample was collected into PAXgene tubes and stored at -80 degrees C. Total RNA was isolated from whole blood with the PAXgene blood miRNA kit on an automated QIAcube, without T cell sorting. Peripheral blood from monozygotic twin pairs, either concordant or discordant for inflammatory bowel disease, underwent deep TCRalpha and TCRbeta repertoire profiling that used unique molecular barcoding. Smoking habits were recorded for all twin pairs, and individuals were classified as current, former or never smokers. Library creation used 5' RACE. Preparation of each TCR library used 3,500 to 4,500 ng of total RNA. For each sample, cDNA synthesis was carried out in eight separate reactions using SMARTScribe reverse transcriptase. During cDNA synthesis, template switching was used to introduce unique molecular identifiers that contained a 6-nucleotide sample barcode. Amplification of TCRalpha and TCRbeta cDNA involved two nested PCRs of 16 and 9 cycles, and each PCR was followed by bead purification. Before amplification, cDNA was treated with uracil DNA-glycosylase and purified using the QIAquick PCR purification kit. The second PCR added Illumina TruSeq-compatible adapters along with sample-specific barcodes. Library quality and concentration were assessed using TapeStation and Qubit, and roughly 5 ng of each library was pooled. Sequencing of pooled libraries was carried out on an Illumina HiSeq2500 single-index Rapid Run using 2 x 100 bp reads and custom sequencing primers. The study's own analysis went as follows. MiGEC version 1.2.6 was used for UMI-based consensus assembly to correct PCR and sequencing errors. MiXCR version 2.1.1 was used for V(D)J alignment, clonotype assembly and CDR3 extraction. Normalisation of gene usage, clonotype sharing and MAIT/NKT TCR abundance was achieved by analysing the top 1000, 10 000 and 20 000 clonotypes per sample. Diversity was computed as the inverse Simpson index with the vegan R package after downsampling to 27 000 UMIs. Paired Mann-Whitney U tests were applied to discordant twin pairs, and Benjamini-Hochberg correction was used for multiple testing. The reads were reprocessed in TCRdb, with one entry per CDR3 protein sequence and no accompanying DNA. The authors' filters were not applied to this entry. The sample's clone listing holds fewer than 400,000 distinct CDR3 sequences. Together, the top ten hold 5.6% of the sample.

The sequenced sample consisted of blood. This sequence was found in a human donor with ulcerative colitis or Crohn's disease, or a healthy co-twin of an affected twin (not recorded which).

The CDR3 region has the sequence CASSFFTGGRGTEAFF. The chain couples TRBV27 to TRBJ1-1; absent DNA, TCRdb's TRBD1 call cannot be checked. For CDR1 and CDR2, the germline V gene (reference sequence) lists MNHEY and SMNVEV. The CDR3, from cysteine to phenylalanine, totals 16 residues. Only the protein sequence is given.